This T cell receptor beta chain appears in the sequencing data of a study of T-cell reconstitution after alpha-beta-depleted transplantation in children listed by TCRdb under 2016. In the study overall: Using TCR repertoire profiling, the study followed T-cell immune reconstitution in a quantitative way in children after TCRalphabeta/CD19-depleted allogeneic hematopoietic cell transplantation. The investigation overall reported the following: Over the following months the frequencies of hyperexpanded clones went down, and after one year T-cell counts and TCRbeta diversity were mostly credited to newly produced T cells. In some patients, high TCRbeta diversity at day 60 was attributed to recipient T cells and intrathymic progenitors that had survived conditioning. About two months after transplant, the apparently early recovery of alphabetaT-cell counts reportedly depended on just several hundred clones that had expanded rapidly and came from non-depleted graft cells.

This clonotype was observed a handful of times. Its cognate antigen has yet to be identified. One base away there is no much larger clone; base qualities are not given. The protocol used for the library was PCR. Sequenced on an Illumina HiSeq 2500. TCR libraries were prepared with molecular barcoding, using unique molecular identifiers to normalize TCRbeta repertoire quantification. TCRdb applied fastp at Q25 and MiXCR to the public reads, then kept only in-frame beta chains. Each CDR3 protein gets just one entry, which takes the most common genes and DNA from the rows behind it. Across this sample there are 600,000 to 700,000 distinct CDR3 sequences, with under 15% seen only once. Clones ranked in the top ten supply roughly 0.77% of the sample. The germline V gene gives CDR1 as SGHRS and CDR2 as YFSETQ. Relative to germline, V is 0 bases shorter and J is 5 bases shorter, with 10 bases between their ends. The cysteine opens and the phenylalanine closes a CDR3 of 14 amino acids. CDR3 DNA is the only sequence kept; it has 42 bases, read in frame from the first base.

The treatment or condition label corresponds to: allogeneic hematopoietic cell transplantation with graft depleted of TCRalphabeta T cells and CD19 B cells. The transplant recipients were children given TCRalphabeta/CD19-depleted allogeneic hematopoietic cell grafts. The sequence joins TRBV5-1 to TRBJ2-3, with the D gene possibly TRBD1 or TRBD2, each one fitting 5 bases. The sample consisted of PBMCs, taken before TCRalphabeta/CD19-depleted stem cell transplant. This TCR was recovered from a girl aged 2 to 9 with congenital amegakaryocytic thrombocytopenia, due to receive a stem cell transplant. DNA sequence: TGCGCCAGCAGCTTGGGAGGGACGGTAGATACGCAGTATTTT. It specifies CASSLGGTVDTQYF.